The 20 T cell receptor beta chains in this list originate from one sample, sequenced in a study of technical replicates of blood from a few donors. Produced via immunoSEQ multiplex PCR; TCRdb's table is partial and in-frame only. Of 9,000 to 15,000 clones in the sample, around 92% were seen once. The sequenced material came from PBMCs. These receptor sequences come from a human donor in good health.

This sequence joins TRBV28 and TRBJ2-3; the match to TRBD2 covers 12 bases. CDR1 is MDHEN and CDR2 is SYDVKM in the germline V gene. Trimming removed 9 bases from V and 8 bases from J; junction bases left unmatched: 12. This CDR3 spans 15 amino acids. Written as DNA, the CDR3 is TGTGCCAGTGAACTAGCGGGAGGTCTTATCCTTACGCAGTATTTT. Amino acids: CASELAGGLILTQYF.

This clone was found once. The chain is built from TRBV6-5 and TRBJ1-2; 7 bases agree with TRBD1. Looked up from germline, CDR1 is MNHEY and CDR2 is SVGAGI. The CDR3 length is 15 residues. The V gene end was trimmed by 4 bases and the J gene end by 0 bases; junction bases not matched to a gene: 5. The CDR3 coding sequence is TGTGCCAGCAGTTCCGGACAGGCAGCTAACTATGGCTACACCTTC. This gives the protein CASSSGQAANYGYTF.

The rearrangement uses TRBV13 and TRBJ2-3, with 10 bases matching TRBD2. The CDR3 extends over 16 amino acids. Germline CDR1 and CDR2: PRHDT and FYEKMQ (reference sequence). Trimming took 1 base from V and 3 from J; bases not matched to a gene: 4. CDR3 in DNA: TGTGCCAGCAGCTTAGTCCTAGCGGGAGAGACAGATACGCAGTATTTT. It yields the protein CASSLVLAGETDTQYF.

V gene TRBV10-2 combines with J gene TRBJ2-7; tentatively, D is TRBD1 (5 bases). Per the germline V gene, CDR1 is WSHSY and CDR2 is SAAADI. The germline V and J ends were trimmed by 8 bases and 4 bases, with 15 bases remaining between them. This CDR3 is 13 amino acids long. In DNA, the CDR3 is TGCGCCAGCCGAGAGATGGGGCCGTACGAGCAGTACTTC. Protein product: CASREMGPYEQYF.

The chain recombines TRBV27 with TRBJ2-7, with 8 bases that match TRBD2. The germline CDR1 and CDR2 sequences are MNHEY and SMNVEV (reference sequence). After removal of 2 bases from V and 9 bases from J, the junction contained 24 bases not matched to a gene. This CDR3 region has 19 residues. The CDR3 DNA reads as TGTGCCAGCAGTTTAGCGTCGAGCGGGGGACCCAAGCTACGAGTTGGGCAGTACTTC. It specifies CASSLASSGGPKLRVGQYF.

The chain recombines TRBV19 with TRBJ2-7; TRBD2 matches 8 bases. Germline V gene data show CDR1 as LNHDA and CDR2 as SQIVND (reference sequence). There are 16 residues in the CDR3. Trimming at V came to 6 bases and at J to 4 bases, leaving 14 bases not matched to a gene. Written as DNA, the CDR3 is TGTGCCAGTAGCGGACTTAGCGGGGCCTCCGGGTACGAGCAGTACTTC. Its translation is CASSGLSGASGYEQYF.

The V gene is TRBV19, the J gene TRBJ1-5; possibly TRBD1 for D (5 bases). The CDR3 extends over 13 amino acids. CDR1 is LNHDA and CDR2 is SQIVND in the germline V gene (reference sequence). V shed 6 bases and J shed 3 bases, with 9 bases lying between them. CDR3 amino acids: CASSSTVNQPQHF. DNA for the CDR3: TGTGCCAGTAGCTCGACAGTCAATCAGCCCCAGCATTTT.

This chain joins TRBV29-1 and TRBJ2-1; 14 bases are a match to TRBD2. The V segment lost 6 bases and the J segment 7 bases; nucleotides outside the gene matches: 8. The V gene's germline CDR1 is SQVTM and CDR2 ANQGSEA. The CDR3 is made up of 15 amino acids. CDR3 loop: CSVASGTSGRNEQFF. The CDR3 region has the DNA TGCAGCGTAGCGTCCGGGACTAGCGGGAGAAATGAGCAGTTCTTC.

This sequence joins TRBV19 and TRBJ2-2, with 9 bases aligning to TRBD1. Looked up from germline, CDR1 is LNHDA and CDR2 is SQIVND (reference sequence). The CDR3 sequence is 15 residues long. After removal of 2 bases from V and 7 bases from J, the junction contained 5 bases not matched to a gene. CDR3 nucleotide sequence: TGTGCCAGTAGTATATTGACAGGGGGAGGCGGGGAGCTGTTTTTT. Translating it yields CASSILTGGGGELFF.

This sequence joins TRBV7-2 and TRBJ2-5, with 12 bases identical to TRBD2. The CDR3 is made up of 16 amino acids. Trimming removed 6 bases from V and 5 bases from J; junction bases left unmatched: 10. Germline loops: CDR1 SGHTA, CDR2 FQGNSA. CDR3 sequence: CASSQGLAGRRETQYF. The DNA for the CDR3 is TGTGCCAGCAGTCAAGGACTAGCGGGGCGACGGGAGACCCAGTACTTC.

The chain has TRBV2 and TRBJ2-7, with no clear D. Germline V gene lookup returns CDR1 SNHLY and CDR2 FYNNEI. V was pared by 4 bases and J by 6 bases, with 10 bases between. The CDR3 loop spans 12 amino acids. For the CDR3, the DNA is TGTGCCAGCAGTGGACTCTTTCCCGAGCAGTACTTC. Translated, it gives CASSGLFPEQYF.

The chain combines TRBV9 with TRBJ2-5; weak D call: TRBD2 (6 bases). Germline V gene lookup returns CDR1 SGDLS and CDR2 YYNGEE. This CDR3 contains 15 residues. V dropped 0 bases and J dropped 2 bases, with 11 bases sitting between them. CDR3 protein: CASSVEAAGQETQYF. CDR3 coding DNA: TGTGCCAGCAGCGTAGAGGCGGCGGGACAAGAGACCCAGTACTTC. The whole variable domain, filled in from reference TRBV9 and TRBJ2-5, reads DSGVTQTPKHLITATGQRVTLRCSPRSGDLSVYWYQQSLDQGLQFLIQYYNGEERAKGNILERFSAQQFPDLHSELNLSSLELGDSALYFCASSVEAAGQETQYFGPGTRLLVL.

The V and J genes are TRBV4-1 and TRBJ2-1; 12 nucleotides agree with TRBD2. The CDR3 totals 19 residues. V shed 4 bases, J shed 3 bases, and the junction held 13 bases outside the gene matches. CDR1 and CDR2 from the germline V gene are MGHRA and YSYEKL. CDR3 protein: CASSRGLLAGGQVYNEQFF. The CDR3, as DNA: TGCGCCAGCAGCCGGGGTTTACTAGCGGGAGGCCAGGTCTACAATGAGCAGTTCTTC.

This clone has only one observation. This chain links TRBV5-1 with TRBJ2-3; 9 bases match TRBD1. The V segment lost 5 bases and the J segment 2 bases; nucleotides outside the gene matches: 6. Germline V gene lookup returns CDR1 SGHRS and CDR2 YFSETQ. The CDR3 is 15 residues long. Here the CDR3 reads CASRRQGVSTDTQYF. CDR3 sequence (DNA): TGCGCCAGCAGACGACAGGGGGTTTCCACAGATACGCAGTATTTT.

V is TRBV11-2 and J is TRBJ2-1; 13 bases are a match to TRBD2. The CDR3 covers 16 residues. CDR1 SGHAT and CDR2 FQNNGV come from the germline V gene. Trimming cost V 6 bases and J 6 bases; bases outside gene matches: 8. Here the CDR3 DNA reads TGTGCCAGCAGACTCCGGACTAGCGGGAGTGGCAATGAGCAGTTCTTC. It specifies CASRLRTSGSGNEQFF.

This chain connects TRBV6-6 to TRBJ2-3; unclear D gene. The CDR3 extends over 13 amino acids. The germline gives CDR1 MNHNY, CDR2 SVGAGI (reference sequence). The V and J ends lost 11 bases and 2 bases respectively, with 14 bases between them. CDR3: CAGSERDTDTQYF. The CDR3 nucleotides read TGTGCCGGATCGGAGCGAGACACAGATACGCAGTATTTT.

The chain employs TRBV4-1 and TRBJ2-7; D might be TRBD1 (5 bases). V gave up 1 base and J gave up 0 bases, with 19 bases separating them. The germline V gene encodes CDR1 MGHRA and CDR2 YSYEKL. CDR3 length: 18 residues. The DNA of the CDR3 is TGCGCCAGCAGCCAAGCGGATCAGGGCCAGGCCACCTCCTACGAGCAGTACTTC. It codes for CASSQADQGQATSYEQYF.

The rearrangement uses TRBV5-4 and TRBJ1-1; no reliable D call. The CDR3 sequence is 15 residues long. V was pared by 0 bases and J by 0 bases, with 9 bases between. Germline-derived CDR1 and CDR2 are SGHNT and YYREEE (reference sequence). The CDR3 loop reads CASSLGGLLNTEAFF. The CDR3 DNA follows: TGTGCCAGCAGCTTGGGAGGGCTCCTGAACACTGAAGCTTTCTTT.

The rearrangement uses TRBV5-5 and TRBJ2-7, with a possible D match to TRBD1 (6 bases). The V gene lost 2 bases and the J gene lost 2 bases, with 11 bases spanning the gap. The length of the CDR3 is 14 residues. Per germline, CDR1 SGHKS and CDR2 YYEKEE (reference sequence). The CDR3: CASSFGQLTYEQYF. As DNA, the CDR3 is TGTGCCAGCAGCTTTGGACAGCTTACCTACGAGCAGTACTTC. The full variable domain, completed using reference TRBV5-5 and TRBJ2-7, is DAGVTQSPTHLIKTRGQQVTLRCSPISGHKSVSWYQQVLGQGPQFIFQYYEKEERGRGNFPDRFSARQFPNYSSELNVNALLLGDSALYLCASSFGQLTYEQYFGPGTRLTVT.

This chain joins TRBV5-1 and TRBJ2-3; D is possibly TRBD2 (5 bases). This CDR3 has 14 amino acids. The germline gives CDR1 SGHRS, CDR2 YFSETQ. The V end lost 0 bases, the J end lost 0 bases, and 5 bases lay between the germline ends. The CDR3 protein is CASSLGTSTDTQYF. CDR3 nucleotide sequence: TGCGCCAGCAGCTTGGGGACTAGCACAGATACGCAGTATTTT.